This TCR beta chain was observed in a study of Ad26.COV2.S vaccination and SARS-CoV-2 variants. Across the whole study: Intramuscularly, Ad26.COV2.S was given either once or twice, 56 days apart.

V was pared by 3 bases and J by 4 bases, with 6 bases of the junction left unmatched. Germline values: CDR1 MNHEY, CDR2 SMNVEV (reference sequence). This CDR3 comprises 15 residues. A remark on this clone: Antigen unknown.

Treatment: over 15 received Ad26.COV2.S at low or high dose, single or two shots; about five received placebo; per-sample allocation not given. Collection of the samples took place on day 63 after the first injection of vaccine or placebo. Broader study findings: The study found higher spike-specific TCR breadth in vaccine than placebo recipients. Vaccinees and placebo recipients showed similar non-spike TCR breadth. The breadth of spike-specific CD8+ and CD4+ T cell responses after vaccination was reportedly substantial.

Sequencing used immunoSEQ multiplex PCR; TCRdb keeps in-frame clones, though not all of them. The sample consists of 300,000 to 400,000 clones, around 83% of them appearing once. The source of this sequence is a person aged 18 to 65 who received the Ad26.COV2.S COVID-19 vaccine or a placebo. This material consisted of peripheral blood, taken in a trial of Ad26.COV2.S vaccine versus placebo. J is TRBJ1-2 and V is TRBV27, with 9 bases aligning to TRBD1. CDR3 residues: CASSFTGGQPYGYTF. CDR3 DNA: TGTGCCAGCAGTTTTACAGGGGGCCAGCCCTATGGCTACACCTTC.